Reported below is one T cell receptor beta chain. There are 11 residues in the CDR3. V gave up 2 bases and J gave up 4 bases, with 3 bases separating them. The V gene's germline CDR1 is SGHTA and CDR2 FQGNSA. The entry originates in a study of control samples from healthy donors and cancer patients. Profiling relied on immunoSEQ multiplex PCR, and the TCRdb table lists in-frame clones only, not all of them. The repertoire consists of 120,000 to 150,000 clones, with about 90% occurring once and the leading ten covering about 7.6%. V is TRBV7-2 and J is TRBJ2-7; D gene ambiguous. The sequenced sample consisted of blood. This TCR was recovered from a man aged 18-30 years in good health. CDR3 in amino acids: CASSLKYEQYF. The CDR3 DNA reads TGTGCCAGCAGCTTAAAATACGAGCAGTACTTC.